This T cell receptor beta chain is from a study of T-cell memory formation after mild COVID-19. Findings of the study overall: CD4+ clones that contracted lay mainly in CM and EM; CD8+ ones lay in EMRA.

Remarks on this clonotype: The target antigen is unknown.

CDR3 size: 14 residues. Trimming left V 8 bases short and J 4 bases short, with 18 bases between. Germline V gene lookup returns CDR1 LNHDA and CDR2 SQIVND (reference sequence). One entry per CDR3 protein, called by TCRdb with MiXCR from the 5' RACE reads. Of 500,000 to 550,000 distinct CDR3 sequences listed, about a fifth are singletons. The rearrangement joins TRBV19 to TRBJ2-7; D may be TRBD1 (7 bases). The receptor's source is an adult woman who had mild COVID-19 (a few samples of this study predate the infection). Cell type and time point are not known. The sequenced sample was PBMCs or a T cell subset sorted from them (not recorded which). The CDR3, as DNA: TGTGCCAGTCAGGGGGGAGCGGACGGATACGAGCAGTACTTC. Its translation is CASQGGADGYEQYF.